These T cell receptor beta chains were read from a single sample in a study of Graves' ophthalmopathy and Graves' hyperthyroidism. TCRdb analysed the multiplex PCR reads with MiXCR anew, one entry per CDR3 protein. The sample shows under 800,000 distinct CDR3 sequences, 22% of them seen only once. Material for sequencing was peripheral blood. The receptor source for this set is a woman under 30 with stable Graves' hyperthyroidism. Some clones in this sample may be carry-over from other donors' samples. CDR3s include the opening cysteine and the closing phenylalanine or tryptophan. Each record gives: J gene, clone size, V gene, D gene, CDR3 protein, CDR3 DNA. A D gene is named only where the DNA matches it firmly. Clone sizes are given selectively: once, few, many, or a class where the clone is expanded.

J gene: TRBJ2-5; clone size: few; V gene: TRBV7-2; D gene: -; CDR3 protein: CASSLVWLPQETQYF; CDR3 DNA: TGTGCCAGCAGCTTAGTGTGGTTACCCCAAGAGACCCAGTACTTC
J gene: TRBJ1-2; clone size: few; V gene: TRBV3-1; D gene: -; CDR3 protein: CASSLRASGSHGYTF; CDR3 DNA: TGTGCCAGCAGCTTAAGGGCGTCAGGGTCCCATGGCTACACCTTC
J gene: TRBJ2-7; clone size: many; V gene: TRBV14; D gene: -; CDR3 protein: CASSGISRLDEQYF; CDR3 DNA: TGTGCCAGCAGCGGGATTAGTCGTCTCGACGAGCAGTACTTC
J gene: TRBJ2-7; clone size: -; V gene: TRBV15; D gene: TRBD1; CDR3 protein: CATSEGTVVRYEQYF; CDR3 DNA: TGTGCCACCAGCGAGGGGACAGTGGTTAGGTACGAGCAGTACTTC
J gene: TRBJ2-7; clone size: -; V gene: TRBV6-1; D gene: -; CDR3 protein: CASRVGVTSYEQYF; CDR3 DNA: TGTGCCAGCAGGGTGGGCGTCACCTCCTACGAGCAGTACTTC
J gene: TRBJ1-2; clone size: many; V gene: TRBV2; D gene: -; CDR3 protein: CASSEREGYGYTF; CDR3 DNA: TGTGCCAGCAGTGAAAGAGAAGGGTATGGCTACACCTTC
J gene: TRBJ2-7; clone size: many; V gene: TRBV12-3/TRBV12-4; D gene: TRBD1; CDR3 protein: CASSFLQGAGEQYF; CDR3 DNA: TGTGCCAGCAGTTTCTTACAGGGGGCTGGCGAGCAGTACTTC
J gene: TRBJ2-7; clone size: -; V gene: TRBV20-1; D gene: TRBD2; CDR3 protein: CSATLLAGVGEQYF; CDR3 DNA: TGCAGTGCAACTCTTCTAGCGGGAGTGGGCGAGCAGTACTTC
J gene: TRBJ2-2; clone size: -; V gene: TRBV19; D gene: TRBD1; CDR3 protein: CATFFYLDRSLTGELFF; CDR3 DNA: TGTGCCACCTTCTTTTACCTGGACAGGTCGCTCACCGGGGAGCTGTTTTTT
J gene: TRBJ1-2; clone size: many; V gene: TRBV20-1; D gene: -; CDR3 protein: CSASWARGGEGYGYTF; CDR3 DNA: TGCAGTGCTAGCTGGGCGCGTGGGGGGGAAGGCTATGGCTACACCTTC
J gene: TRBJ2-5; clone size: many; V gene: TRBV7-3; D gene: -; CDR3 protein: CASSGGGGAQETQYF; CDR3 DNA: TGTGCCAGCAGCGGGGGAGGAGGCGCGCAAGAGACCCAGTACTTC
J gene: TRBJ2-5; clone size: many; V gene: TRBV27; D gene: TRBD2; CDR3 protein: CASSLIGSGGQETQYF; CDR3 DNA: TGTGCCAGCAGTTTAATCGGTAGCGGGGGCCAAGAGACCCAGTACTTC
J gene: TRBJ2-5; clone size: many; V gene: TRBV6-2/TRBV6-3; D gene: TRBD1; CDR3 protein: CASRRQGRGVPQYF; CDR3 DNA: TGTGCCAGCAGGCGACAGGGGCGTGGGGTTCCCCAGTACTTC
J gene: TRBJ2-7; clone size: many; V gene: TRBV7-9; D gene: TRBD1; CDR3 protein: CASSAGQGVDEQYF; CDR3 DNA: TGTGCCAGCAGCGCCGGACAGGGGGTCGACGAGCAGTACTTC
J gene: TRBJ1-2; clone size: many; V gene: TRBV24-1; D gene: -; CDR3 protein: CATSRGQNYGYTF; CDR3 DNA: TGTGCCACCAGCAGGGGACAAAACTATGGCTACACCTTC
J gene: TRBJ2-5; clone size: few; V gene: TRBV20-1; D gene: TRBD2; CDR3 protein: CSARGGTSANLKTQYF; CDR3 DNA: TGCAGTGCTAGAGGGGGGACTAGCGCGAACCTAAAGACCCAGTACTTC
J gene: TRBJ2-5; clone size: many; V gene: TRBV6-1; D gene: TRBD2; CDR3 protein: CASDAGTSGQGTQYF; CDR3 DNA: TGTGCCAGCGACGCTGGGACTAGCGGACAGGGCACCCAGTACTTC
J gene: TRBJ2-5; clone size: -; V gene: TRBV11-2; D gene: TRBD1; CDR3 protein: CASSSRDRGIGETQYF; CDR3 DNA: TGTGCCAGCAGCAGCCGGGACAGGGGAATAGGGGAGACCCAGTACTTC
J gene: TRBJ2-7; clone size: many; V gene: TRBV28; D gene: TRBD2; CDR3 protein: CASSPLGLAGGIYEQYF; CDR3 DNA: TGTGCCAGCAGTCCCCTCGGACTAGCGGGAGGTATCTACGAGCAGTACTTC
J gene: TRBJ1-2; clone size: -; V gene: TRBV7-9; D gene: -; CDR3 protein: CASSLVGTIGYTF; CDR3 DNA: TGTGCCAGCAGCTTAGTGGGAACTATTGGCTACACCTTC
J gene: TRBJ2-5; clone size: -; V gene: TRBV10-3; D gene: -; CDR3 protein: CATSESERQGGRETQYF; CDR3 DNA: TGTGCCACCAGTGAGTCCGAACGGCAGGGGGGTCGAGAGACCCAGTACTTC
J gene: TRBJ2-7; clone size: -; V gene: TRBV11-2; D gene: -; CDR3 protein: CASGIRALGEQYF; CDR3 DNA: TGTGCCAGCGGAATCCGGGCCTTAGGCGAGCAGTACTTC
J gene: TRBJ1-2; clone size: many; V gene: TRBV12-3/TRBV12-4; D gene: -; CDR3 protein: CASSVDPSYGYTF; CDR3 DNA: TGTGCCAGCAGTGTAGATCCCTCCTATGGCTACACCTTC
J gene: TRBJ2-7; clone size: -; V gene: TRBV12-3/TRBV12-4; D gene: -; CDR3 protein: CASSTLDSASYEQYF; CDR3 DNA: TGTGCCAGCAGTACTCTGGACAGCGCTTCCTACGAGCAGTACTTC
J gene: TRBJ2-5; clone size: many; V gene: TRBV6-5; D gene: -; CDR3 protein: CASSSGIQLFETQYF; CDR3 DNA: TGTGCCAGCAGTTCCGGGATACAGCTTTTCGAGACCCAGTACTTC
J gene: TRBJ2-7; clone size: many; V gene: TRBV11-2; D gene: -; CDR3 protein: CASSPGAGGYEQYF; CDR3 DNA: TGTGCCAGCAGCCCTGGGGCAGGAGGGTACGAGCAGTACTTC
J gene: TRBJ1-1; clone size: many; V gene: TRBV20-1; D gene: TRBD1; CDR3 protein: CSALDRMNTEAFF; CDR3 DNA: TGCAGTGCTTTGGACAGGATGAACACTGAAGCTTTCTTT
J gene: TRBJ1-5; clone size: many; V gene: TRBV28; D gene: -; CDR3 protein: CASTKGGVWNQPQHF; CDR3 DNA: TGTGCCAGCACCAAAGGGGGGGTTTGGAATCAGCCCCAGCATTTT
J gene: TRBJ1-3; clone size: many; V gene: TRBV5-5; D gene: -; CDR3 protein: CASSLAHRVSGNTIYF; CDR3 DNA: TGTGCCAGCAGCTTGGCGCACAGAGTATCTGGAAACACCATATATTTT
J gene: TRBJ2-5; clone size: many; V gene: TRBV20-1; D gene: TRBD1; CDR3 protein: CSVTDRAQETQYF; CDR3 DNA: TGCAGTGTAACAGACAGGGCCCAAGAGACCCAGTACTTC
J gene: TRBJ1-2; clone size: few; V gene: TRBV6-2/TRBV6-3; D gene: -; CDR3 protein: CASSYSMTRTYGYTF; CDR3 DNA: TGTGCCAGCAGTTACTCGATGACAAGGACTTATGGCTACACCTTC
J gene: TRBJ2-5; clone size: once; V gene: TRBV6-5; D gene: -; CDR3 protein: CASRYGVHQETQYF; CDR3 DNA: TGTGCCAGCAGATACGGGGTACACCAAGAGACCCAGTACTTC
J gene: TRBJ2-5; clone size: -; V gene: TRBV9; D gene: -; CDR3 protein: CASSDSRAGESKETQYF; CDR3 DNA: TGTGCCAGCAGCGACTCCCGGGCAGGTGAATCGAAAGAGACCCAGTACTTC
J gene: TRBJ1-2; clone size: many; V gene: TRBV6-1; D gene: -; CDR3 protein: CASSPSAGLLGGYTF; CDR3 DNA: TGTGCCAGCAGTCCTTCCGCTGGGTTGTTGGGTGGCTACACCTTC
J gene: TRBJ2-5; clone size: -; V gene: TRBV7-9; D gene: TRBD2; CDR3 protein: CASGLRGEETQYF; CDR3 DNA: TGTGCCAGCGGCTTACGGGGGGAGGAGACCCAGTACTTC
J gene: TRBJ1-3; clone size: few; V gene: TRBV5-1; D gene: -; CDR3 protein: CASSLDGTRGNTIYF; CDR3 DNA: TGCGCCAGCAGCCTGGACGGGACCCGAGGAAACACCATATATTTT
J gene: TRBJ1-2; clone size: many; V gene: TRBV6-5; D gene: TRBD1; CDR3 protein: CASRDRYLNYGYTF; CDR3 DNA: TGTGCCAGCCGGGACAGGTACCTGAACTATGGCTACACCTTC
J gene: TRBJ2-2; clone size: many; V gene: TRBV12-3/TRBV12-4; D gene: TRBD2; CDR3 protein: CASSFGGLAGPQNTGELFF; CDR3 DNA: TGTGCCAGCAGTTTCGGTGGACTAGCGGGGCCGCAAAACACCGGGGAGCTGTTTTTT
J gene: TRBJ1-1; clone size: many; V gene: TRBV30; D gene: -; CDR3 protein: CAWSVRGGTEAFF; CDR3 DNA: TGTGCCTGGAGTGTAAGAGGTGGGACTGAAGCTTTCTTT
J gene: TRBJ2-2; clone size: many; V gene: TRBV7-3; D gene: -; CDR3 protein: CASSLYNGQNTGELFF; CDR3 DNA: TGTGCCAGCAGCTTATACAATGGACAGAACACCGGGGAGCTGTTTTTT
J gene: TRBJ1-1; clone size: few; V gene: TRBV7-9; D gene: TRBD1; CDR3 protein: CASSSGTGVREAFF; CDR3 DNA: TGTGCCAGCAGCTCCGGGACAGGGGTTCGTGAGGCTTTCTTT
J gene: TRBJ2-5; clone size: few; V gene: TRBV25-1; D gene: -; CDR3 protein: CASSEYIGSPGGTQYF; CDR3 DNA: TGTGCCAGCAGTGAATATATAGGCTCCCCCGGGGGGACCCAGTACTTC
J gene: TRBJ1-1; clone size: -; V gene: TRBV20-1; D gene: -; CDR3 protein: CSARDHQVGEAFF; CDR3 DNA: TGCAGTGCTAGAGATCACCAGGTTGGGGAAGCTTTCTTT
J gene: TRBJ2-2; clone size: -; V gene: TRBV5-1; D gene: -; CDR3 protein: CAGSPAGDTGELFF; CDR3 DNA: TGCGCCGGCAGCCCCGCAGGGGACACCGGGGAGCTGTTTTTT
J gene: TRBJ1-1; clone size: few; V gene: TRBV10-3; D gene: -; CDR3 protein: CASSGHWNTEAFF; CDR3 DNA: TGTGCCTCATCAGGTCATTGGAACACTGAAGCTTTCTTT
J gene: TRBJ2-3; clone size: -; V gene: TRBV6-1; D gene: -; CDR3 protein: CASSSGAISSTDTQYF; CDR3 DNA: TGTGCCAGCAGCTCAGGGGCGATTTCTAGCACAGATACGCAGTATTTT
J gene: TRBJ2-7; clone size: -; V gene: TRBV12-3/TRBV12-4; D gene: -; CDR3 protein: CASRPTGIHEQYF; CDR3 DNA: TGTGCCAGCAGGCCTACAGGGATCCACGAGCAGTACTTC
J gene: TRBJ1-2; clone size: -; V gene: TRBV12-3/TRBV12-4; D gene: -; CDR3 protein: CASSESLKMGYTF; CDR3 DNA: TGTGCCAGCAGTGAGTCGCTTAAGATGGGCTACACCTTC
J gene: TRBJ1-5; clone size: many; V gene: TRBV6-1; D gene: -; CDR3 protein: CASRDGGNQPQHF; CDR3 DNA: TGTGCCAGCAGGGACGGTGGGAATCAGCCCCAGCATTTT
J gene: TRBJ2-2; clone size: few; V gene: TRBV28; D gene: -; CDR3 protein: CASNLPGHSPGELFF; CDR3 DNA: TGTGCCAGCAACCTGCCGGGACATTCTCCCGGGGAGCTGTTTTTT